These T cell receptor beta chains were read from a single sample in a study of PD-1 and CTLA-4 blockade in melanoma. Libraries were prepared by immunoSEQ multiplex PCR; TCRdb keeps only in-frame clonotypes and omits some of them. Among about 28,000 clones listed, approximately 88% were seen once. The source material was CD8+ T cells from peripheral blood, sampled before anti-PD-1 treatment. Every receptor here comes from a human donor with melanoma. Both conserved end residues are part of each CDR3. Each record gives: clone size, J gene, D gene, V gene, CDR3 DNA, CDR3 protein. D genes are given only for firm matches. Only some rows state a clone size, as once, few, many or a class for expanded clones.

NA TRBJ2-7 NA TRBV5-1 TGCGCCAGCTCACCGACAGAGTCCTACGAGCAGTACTTC CASSPTESYEQYF
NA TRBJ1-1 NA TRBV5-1 TGCGCCAGCAGCTGGGACCTGAGCACTGAAGCTTTCTTT CASSWDLSTEAFF
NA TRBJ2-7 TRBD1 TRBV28 TGTGCCAGCAGTTTCACAGGGGGCCCTCTCGCTGAGCAGTACTTC CASSFTGGPLAEQYF
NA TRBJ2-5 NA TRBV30 TGTGCCTGGAATCCCGCAACAGGTCAGGGCGGGACCCAGTACTTC CAWNPATGQGGTQYF
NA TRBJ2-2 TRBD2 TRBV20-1 TGCAGTGCTAGTCTAGCGGGAGCCGGGGAGCTGTTTTTT CSASLAGAGELFF
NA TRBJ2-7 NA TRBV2 TGTGCCAGCAGTGAGGACGGAACCTACGAGCAGTACTTC CASSEDGTYEQYF
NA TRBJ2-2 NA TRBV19 TGTGCCAGTAGTCCAATAATGACGGGTACCGGAGCGGCCGGGGAGCTGTTTTTT CASSPIMTGTGAAGELFF
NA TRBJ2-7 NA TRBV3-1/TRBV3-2 TGTGCCAGCAGCCGGTTCCAGGGGGGGGTTTACCAGCAGTACTTC CASSRFQGGVYQQYF
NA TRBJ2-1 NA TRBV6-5 TGTGCCAGCAGTTACCTCGGAGGGGCTCTCAATGAGCAGTTCTTC CASSYLGGALNEQFF
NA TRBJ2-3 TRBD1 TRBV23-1 TGCGCCAGCAGTCCTGACGGACAGGGGGAAACCACAGATACGCAGTATTTT CASSPDGQGETTDTQYF
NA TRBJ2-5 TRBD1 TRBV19 TGTGCCAGTAGTACTGGGACAGGGGGTGGGGAGACCCAGTACTTC CASSTGTGGGETQYF
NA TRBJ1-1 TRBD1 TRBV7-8 TGTGCCAGCAGCTCCTCGGGACAGGGAGAGTTGATGAACACTGAAGCTTTCTTT CASSSSGQGELMNTEAFF
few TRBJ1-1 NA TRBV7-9 TGTGCCAGCAGCTCTGAGTGGAACACTGAAGCTTTCTTT CASSSEWNTEAFF
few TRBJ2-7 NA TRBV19 TGTGCCAGTAGTATAAAGGGGGACTGGCTCGACGAGCAGTACTTC CASSIKGDWLDEQYF
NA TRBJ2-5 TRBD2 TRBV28 TGTGCCAGCAGTTATACTAGCGGGGGAGACTACAACAAGAGGACCCAGTACTTC CASSYTSGGDYNKRTQYF
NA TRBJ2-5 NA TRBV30 TGTGCCTGGGGTCCCGGGGGCCAAGAGACCCAGTACTTC CAWGPGGQETQYF
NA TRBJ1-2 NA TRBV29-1 TGCAGCGCCTGGTTCACAGTTCTCTATGGCTACACCTTC CSAWFTVLYGYTF